One T cell receptor (beta chain) is described in this entry. The data derive from a study of Ad26.COV2.S vaccination and SARS-CoV-2 variants. CDR1 and CDR2 from the germline V gene are SGDLS and YYNGEE. The V gene lost 3 bases and the J gene lost 8 bases, with 18 bases spanning the gap. The CDR3 covers 15 residues. Produced via immunoSEQ multiplex PCR; TCRdb's table is partial and in-frame only. The sample holds around 450,000 clones, 89% seen once. Regarding treatment: some 19 received Ad26.COV2.S at low or high dose, single or two shots; a few received placebo; per-sample allocation not given. Following the first vaccine or placebo injection, samples were taken on day 63.

The sample in question was peripheral blood, obtained in a trial of Ad26.COV2.S vaccine versus placebo. J is TRBJ2-1 and V is TRBV9, with a possible D match to TRBD1 (5 bases). This TCR derives from a person aged 18-65 years who received the Ad26.COV2.S COVID-19 vaccine or a placebo. CDR3 loop: CASSEGLTRSDEQFF. In DNA, the CDR3 is TGTGCCAGCAGCGAGGGGCTTACCCGGAGCGATGAGCAGTTCTTC.